These T cell receptor beta chains were read from a single sample in a study of graft-versus-host responses after intestinal transplantation. The protocol was immunoSEQ multiplex PCR, while the TCRdb copy is restricted to in-frame clones and leaves out a portion. The sample records some 15,000 clones, around 96% being singletons. The sequences come from PBMCs, collected 9 days after transplant. The receptor source for this set is a human patient who received an intestinal transplant, so some T cells may come from the graft donor. CDR3s include the opening cysteine and the closing phenylalanine or tryptophan. The D gene is left open where the match is weak. For some rows the clone size is stated as once, few or many, or as a class when expanded; others skip it.

-,TRBV2,TRBJ2-7,-,CASSELGITYEQYF,TGTGCCAGCAGTGAACTGGGTATTACCTACGAGCAGTACTTC
TRBD2,TRBV6-5,TRBJ2-1,-,CASSLGAGGTYEQFF,TGTGCCAGCAGCTTGGGGGCGGGAGGAACTTATGAGCAGTTCTTC
-,TRBV12-5,TRBJ2-7,-,CASGFSGNSYEQYF,TGTGCTAGTGGTTTTTCGGGGAACTCCTACGAGCAGTACTTC
-,TRBV30,TRBJ1-2,-,CAWSGYVRNYGYTF,TGTGCCTGGAGTGGGTATGTCAGAAACTATGGCTACACCTTC
-,TRBV6-1,TRBJ2-7,once,CASSEFYEQYF,TGTGCCAGCAGTGAATTCTACGAGCAGTACTTC
-,TRBV7-9,TRBJ2-7,-,CASTSSGEQYF,TGTGCCAGCACCAGTAGCGGCGAGCAGTACTTC
-,TRBV4-2,TRBJ1-5,-,CASSQDRPQLAQPQHF,TGTGCCAGCAGCCAAGATCGCCCCCAGCTGGCCCAGCCCCAGCATTTT
TRBD2,TRBV7-8,TRBJ2-5,-,CASSAPPRGEETQYF,TGTGCCAGCAGCGCCCCCCCGCGGGGGGAAGAGACCCAGTACTTC
-,TRBV7-8,TRBJ2-1,once,CASSSQWTLFSSYNEQFF,TGTGCCAGCAGCTCACAGTGGACCCTCTTTTCCTCCTACAATGAGCAGTTCTTC
-,TRBV19,TRBJ2-1,-,CASSIGPGNEQFF,TGTGCCAGTAGTATAGGGCCCGGGAATGAGCAGTTCTTC
TRBD2,TRBV19,TRBJ2-1,-,CASSLRGGVYNEQFF,TGTGCCAGTAGTCTAAGGGGAGGGGTCTACAATGAGCAGTTCTTC
-,TRBV10-3,TRBJ2-1,few,CAISESRNEQFF,TGTGCCATCAGTGAAAGTCGAAATGAGCAGTTCTTC
TRBD1,TRBV7-2,TRBJ2-1,-,CASSLAYTGTAWNEQFF,TGTGCCAGCAGCTTGGCCTATACCGGGACAGCCTGGAATGAGCAGTTCTTC
-,TRBV30,TRBJ2-3,once,CAWSVRDTQYF,TGTGCCTGGAGTGTTCGGGATACGCAGTATTTT
-,TRBV4-1,TRBJ2-2,-,CASSPAGEGTGELFF,TGCGCCAGCAGCCCGGCAGGGGAGGGCACCGGGGAGCTGTTTTTT
-,TRBV20-1,TRBJ2-1,-,CSASLRNEQFF,TGCAGTGCTAGTCTACGGAATGAGCAGTTCTTC
-,TRBV30,TRBJ2-7,-,CAWARDSDYEQYF,TGTGCCTGGGCCCGGGATTCCGACTACGAGCAGTACTTC
TRBD1,TRBV19,TRBJ1-1,-,CASSFGQGLNTEAFF,TGTGCCAGTAGTTTCGGACAGGGTCTGAACACTGAAGCTTTCTTT
-,TRBV19,TRBJ2-7,-,CASSRSSPYEQYF,TGTGCCAGTAGCCGAAGTAGTCCCTACGAGCAGTACTTC
-,TRBV27,TRBJ1-5,-,CASSLAVGGNQPQHF,TGTGCCAGCAGTTTAGCCGTTGGGGGGAATCAGCCCCAGCATTTT
-,TRBV11-2,TRBJ1-3,few,CASSPYYLGNTIYF,TGTGCCAGCAGCCCTTACTATCTGGGGAACACCATATATTTT
-,TRBV2,TRBJ2-7,-,CASIPGYSYEQYF,TGTGCCAGCATCCCGGGATACTCCTACGAGCAGTACTTC
TRBD1,TRBV2,TRBJ2-6,-,CASSRTGGGANVLTF,TGTGCCAGCAGTAGGACAGGGGGTGGGGCCAACGTCCTGACTTTC
-,TRBV7-8,TRBJ2-1,-,CASSLALSTLNNEQFF,TGTGCCAGCAGCTTAGCGCTCTCGACACTTAACAATGAGCAGTTCTTC
-,TRBV28,TRBJ2-1,-,CASSLWRRWNNHEQFF,TGTGCCAGCAGTTTATGGAGGCGATGGAACAACCATGAGCAGTTCTTC
-,TRBV6-5,TRBJ1-2,-,CASRVDGGLNYGYTF,TGTGCCAGCAGGGTTGATGGGGGGCTTAACTATGGCTACACCTTC
TRBD2,TRBV2,TRBJ2-3,-,CASSDPAGGITDTQYF,TGTGCCAGCAGTGACCCGGCGGGAGGAATCACAGATACGCAGTATTTT
-,TRBV7-9,TRBJ2-1,-,CASSLAGANNEQFF,TGTGCCAGCAGCTTAGCGGGGGCGAACAATGAGCAGTTCTTC
-,TRBV11-2,TRBJ2-1,once,CASSLSSGSEQFF,TGTGCCAGCAGCTTGAGTAGTGGCAGTGAGCAGTTCTTC
-,TRBV7-3,TRBJ2-1,-,CASSFSGYNEQFF,TGTGCCAGCAGCTTCTCTGGCTACAATGAGCAGTTCTTC
-,TRBV30,TRBJ1-1,-,CAGQFNTEAFF,TGTGCCGGACAGTTTAACACTGAAGCTTTCTTT
-,TRBV5-1,TRBJ2-7,-,CASSLESVRYEQYF,TGCGCCAGCAGCTTGGAAAGCGTTCGATACGAGCAGTACTTC
-,TRBV5-1,TRBJ2-1,-,CASSLSLSGVRNEQFF,TGCGCCAGCAGCTTGTCGTTATCGGGAGTTCGGAATGAGCAGTTCTTC
-,TRBV9,TRBJ2-7,once,CASSPSPAASYEQYF,TGTGCCAGCAGCCCCTCCCCGGCGGCCTCCTACGAGCAGTACTTC
-,TRBV29-1,TRBJ2-2,-,CSVGALQGYTGELFF,TGCAGCGTTGGTGCCCTCCAAGGTTACACCGGGGAGCTGTTTTTT
TRBD2,TRBV2,TRBJ2-7,-,CASSGPSGRAEQYF,TGTGCCAGCAGCGGGCCTAGCGGGAGAGCCGAGCAGTACTTC
TRBD2,TRBV10-3,TRBJ2-7,-,CAISESSGLAGVNEQYF,TGTGCCATCAGTGAGTCGTCTGGACTAGCGGGAGTAAACGAGCAGTACTTC
TRBD2,TRBV5-4,TRBJ2-1,-,CASSRSGLGDEQFF,TGTGCCAGCAGCCGGTCCGGACTAGGGGATGAGCAGTTCTTC
TRBD2,TRBV5-8,TRBJ2-3,-,CASSLERGRADADTQYF,TGTGCCAGCAGCTTGGAACGCGGGAGGGCCGACGCAGATACGCAGTATTTT
TRBD1,TRBV19,TRBJ2-2,once,CASSPQGVDTGELFF,TGTGCCAGTAGTCCCCAGGGGGTAGACACCGGGGAGCTGTTTTTT
TRBD2,TRBV5-4,TRBJ2-7,-,CASSSSGAYEQYF,TGTGCCAGCAGCTCTAGCGGGGCCTACGAGCAGTACTTC
TRBD1,TRBV6-1,TRBJ2-3,-,CASSVSQGADTQYF,TGTGCCAGCAGTGTGTCACAGGGGGCAGATACGCAGTATTTT
TRBD1,TRBV6-5,TRBJ1-5,-,CASRGTASNQPQHF,TGTGCCAGCAGAGGGACAGCAAGCAATCAGCCCCAGCATTTT
-,TRBV9,TRBJ2-1,-,CASNRGGLRGDEQFF,TGTGCCAGCAACAGAGGGGGGCTAAGGGGCGATGAGCAGTTCTTC
TRBD1,TRBV4-1,TRBJ1-5,-,CASSQDRDSNQPQHF,TGCGCCAGCAGCCAGGACAGGGACAGCAATCAGCCCCAGCATTTT
TRBD1,TRBV6-5,TRBJ2-7,once,CASSIRQGAYEQYF,TGTGCCAGCAGTATAAGACAGGGGGCCTACGAGCAGTACTTC
TRBD2,TRBV14,TRBJ2-7,-,CASSQGFRAGGRSYEQYF,TGTGCCAGCAGCCAAGGTTTTCGAGCGGGAGGACGTTCCTACGAGCAGTACTTC
-,TRBV4-1,TRBJ2-1,once,CASSQAKHDNEQFF,TGCGCCAGCAGCCAAGCAAAACACGACAATGAGCAGTTCTTC
TRBD2,TRBV12-5,TRBJ2-1,once,CASALRAGTGYEQFF,TGTGCTAGTGCCCTCCGAGCGGGAACGGGGTATGAGCAGTTCTTC
-,TRBV27,TRBJ2-7,-,CASSLSRDSYEQYF,TGTGCCAGCAGTTTATCTAGGGACTCCTACGAGCAGTACTTC
TRBD2,TRBV4-1,TRBJ2-1,-,CASSQPGVAGYNEQFF,TGCGCCAGCAGCCAACCCGGGGTAGCGGGATACAATGAGCAGTTCTTC
TRBD2,TRBV27,TRBJ2-5,-,CASWGGTSGNRETQYF,TGTGCCAGCTGGGGAGGGACTAGCGGGAATCGAGAGACCCAGTACTTC